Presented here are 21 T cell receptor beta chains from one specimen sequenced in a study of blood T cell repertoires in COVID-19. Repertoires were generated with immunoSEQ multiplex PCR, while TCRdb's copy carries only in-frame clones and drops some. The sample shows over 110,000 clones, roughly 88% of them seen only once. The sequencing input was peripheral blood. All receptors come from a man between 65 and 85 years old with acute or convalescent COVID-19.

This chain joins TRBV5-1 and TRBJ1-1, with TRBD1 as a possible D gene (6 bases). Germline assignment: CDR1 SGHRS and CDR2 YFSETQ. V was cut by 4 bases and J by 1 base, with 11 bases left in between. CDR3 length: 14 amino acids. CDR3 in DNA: TGCGCCAGCAGCGTACAGGGTCGGAACACTGAAGCTTTCTTT. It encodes CASSVQGRNTEAFF.

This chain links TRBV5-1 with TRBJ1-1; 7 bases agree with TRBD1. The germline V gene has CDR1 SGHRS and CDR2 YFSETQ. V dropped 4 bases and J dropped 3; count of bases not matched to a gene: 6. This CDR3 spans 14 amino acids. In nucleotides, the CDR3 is TGCGCCAGCAGCGGAGGGGGCGCAGACACTGAAGCTTTCTTT. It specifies CASSGGGADTEAFF.

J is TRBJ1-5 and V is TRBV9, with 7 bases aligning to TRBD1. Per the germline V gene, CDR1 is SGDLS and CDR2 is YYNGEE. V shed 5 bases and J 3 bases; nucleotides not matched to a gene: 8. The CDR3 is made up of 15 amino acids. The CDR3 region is CASSESGTDNQPQHF. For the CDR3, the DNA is TGTGCCAGCAGTGAATCCGGGACAGACAATCAGCCCCAGCATTTT.

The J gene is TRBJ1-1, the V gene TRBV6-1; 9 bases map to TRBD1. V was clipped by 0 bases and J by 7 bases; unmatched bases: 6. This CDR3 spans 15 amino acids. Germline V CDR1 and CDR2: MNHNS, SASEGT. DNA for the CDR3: TGTGCCAGCAGTGAAGCCGGGACAGGGAAGATTGAAGCTTTCTTT. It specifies CASSEAGTGKIEAFF.

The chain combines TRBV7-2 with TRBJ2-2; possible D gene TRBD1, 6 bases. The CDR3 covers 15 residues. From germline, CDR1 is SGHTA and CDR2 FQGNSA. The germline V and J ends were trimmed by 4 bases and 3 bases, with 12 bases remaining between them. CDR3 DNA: TGTGCCAGCAGCTACCAACAGGGTTACACCGGGGAGCTGTTTTTT. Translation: CASSYQQGYTGELFF.

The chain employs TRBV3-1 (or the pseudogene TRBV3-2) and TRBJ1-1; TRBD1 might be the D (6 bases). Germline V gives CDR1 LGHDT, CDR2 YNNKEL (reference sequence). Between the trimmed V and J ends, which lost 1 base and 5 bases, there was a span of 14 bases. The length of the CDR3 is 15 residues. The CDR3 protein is CASSQGLDQGTEAFF. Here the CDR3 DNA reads TGTGCCAGCAGCCAAGGACTTGATCAGGGGACTGAAGCTTTCTTT.

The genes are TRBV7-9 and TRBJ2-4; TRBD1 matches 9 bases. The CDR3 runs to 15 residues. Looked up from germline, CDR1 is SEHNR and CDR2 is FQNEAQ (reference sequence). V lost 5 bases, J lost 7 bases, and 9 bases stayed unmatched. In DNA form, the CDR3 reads TGTGCCAGCAGCAATTTCCGGGACAGGGAGAACATTCAGTACTTC. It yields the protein CASSNFRDRENIQYF.

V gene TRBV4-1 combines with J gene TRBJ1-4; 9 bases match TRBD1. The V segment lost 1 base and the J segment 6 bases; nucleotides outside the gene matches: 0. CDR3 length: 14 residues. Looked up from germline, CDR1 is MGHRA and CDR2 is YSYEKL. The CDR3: CASSQGTGDEKLFF. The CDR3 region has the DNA TGCGCCAGCAGCCAAGGGACAGGGGATGAAAAACTGTTTTTT.

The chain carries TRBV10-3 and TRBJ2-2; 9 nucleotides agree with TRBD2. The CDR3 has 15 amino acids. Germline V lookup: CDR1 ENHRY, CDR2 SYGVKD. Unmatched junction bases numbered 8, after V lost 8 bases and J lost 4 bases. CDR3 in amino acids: CAIRGAGGPTGELFF. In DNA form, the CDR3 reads TGTGCCATCCGGGGGGCGGGGGGGCCCACCGGGGAGCTGTTTTTT.

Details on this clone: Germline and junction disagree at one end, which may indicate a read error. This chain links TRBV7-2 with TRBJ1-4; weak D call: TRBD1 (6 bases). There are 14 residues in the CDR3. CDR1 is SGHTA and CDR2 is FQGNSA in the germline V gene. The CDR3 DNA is TGTGCCAGCAGATCCCACAGGGCTAAAGAAAAACTGTTTTTT. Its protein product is CASRSHRAKEKLFF.

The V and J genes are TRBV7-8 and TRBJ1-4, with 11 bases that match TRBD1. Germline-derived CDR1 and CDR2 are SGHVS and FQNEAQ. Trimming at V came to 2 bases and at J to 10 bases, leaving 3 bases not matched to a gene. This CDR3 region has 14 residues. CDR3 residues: CASSLMGQGGKLFF. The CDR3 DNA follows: TGTGCCAGCAGCTTAATGGGACAGGGGGGAAAACTGTTTTTT.

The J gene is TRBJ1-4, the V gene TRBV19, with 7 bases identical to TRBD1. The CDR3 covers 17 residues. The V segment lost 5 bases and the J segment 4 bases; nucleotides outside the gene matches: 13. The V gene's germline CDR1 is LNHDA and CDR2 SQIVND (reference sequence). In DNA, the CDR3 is TGTGCCAGTAGTCCACCCAAAACAGGGGCGCTTAATGAAAAACTGTTTTTT. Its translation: CASSPPKTGALNEKLFF.

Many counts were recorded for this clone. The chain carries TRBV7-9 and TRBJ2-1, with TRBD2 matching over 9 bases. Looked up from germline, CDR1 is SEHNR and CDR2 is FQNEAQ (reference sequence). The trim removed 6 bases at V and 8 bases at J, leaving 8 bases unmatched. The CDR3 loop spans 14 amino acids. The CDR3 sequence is CASSRAGGPHEQFF. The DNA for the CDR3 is TGTGCCAGCAGTAGAGCGGGGGGCCCCCATGAGCAGTTCTTC.

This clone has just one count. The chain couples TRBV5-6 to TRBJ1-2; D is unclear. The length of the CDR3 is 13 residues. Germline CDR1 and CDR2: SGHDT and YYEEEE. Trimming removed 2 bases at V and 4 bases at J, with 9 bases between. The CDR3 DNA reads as TGTGCCAGCAGCTTCGGAGCTATCTATGGCTACACCTTC. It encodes CASSFGAIYGYTF. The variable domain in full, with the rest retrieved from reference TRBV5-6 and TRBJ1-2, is DAGVTQSPTHLIKTRGQQVTLRCSPKSGHDTVSWYQQALGQGPQFIFQYYEEEERQRGNFPDRFSGHQFPNYSSELNVNALLLGDSALYLCASSFGAIYGYTFGSGTRLTVV.

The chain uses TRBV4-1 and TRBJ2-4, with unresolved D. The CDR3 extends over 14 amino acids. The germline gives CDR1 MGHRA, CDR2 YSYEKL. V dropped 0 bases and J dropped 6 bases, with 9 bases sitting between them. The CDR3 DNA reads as TGCGCCAGCAGCCAAGACGACTGGATAAACATTCAGTACTTC. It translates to CASSQDDWINIQYF.

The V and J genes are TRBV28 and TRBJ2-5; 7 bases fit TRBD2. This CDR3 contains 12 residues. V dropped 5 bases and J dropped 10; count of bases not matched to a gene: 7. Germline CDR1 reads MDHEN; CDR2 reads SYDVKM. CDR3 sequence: CASSTGLWDQYF. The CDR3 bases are TGTGCCAGCAGTACGGGACTATGGGACCAGTACTTC.

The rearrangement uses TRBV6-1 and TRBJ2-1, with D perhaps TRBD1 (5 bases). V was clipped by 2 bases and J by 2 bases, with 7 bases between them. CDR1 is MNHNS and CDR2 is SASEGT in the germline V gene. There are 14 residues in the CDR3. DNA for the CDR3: TGTGCCAGCAGTGAACAGGGCGCCTACAATGAGCAGTTCTTC. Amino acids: CASSEQGAYNEQFF.

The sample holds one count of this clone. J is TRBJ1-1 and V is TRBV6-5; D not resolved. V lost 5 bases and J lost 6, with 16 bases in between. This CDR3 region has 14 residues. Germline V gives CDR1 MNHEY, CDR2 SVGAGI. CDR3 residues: CASSPPGRVPEAFF. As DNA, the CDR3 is TGTGCCAGCAGTCCCCCGGGTCGTGTACCTGAAGCTTTCTTT.

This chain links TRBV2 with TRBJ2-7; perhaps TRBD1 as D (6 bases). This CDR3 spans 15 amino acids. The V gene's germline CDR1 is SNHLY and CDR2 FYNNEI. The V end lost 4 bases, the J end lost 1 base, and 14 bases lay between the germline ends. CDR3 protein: CASSAQGKGSYEQYF. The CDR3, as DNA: TGTGCCAGCAGTGCCCAGGGGAAAGGGTCCTACGAGCAGTACTTC.

CDR3 DNA: TGCAGCGCCAGCACAGGGGCCTATGGCTACACCTTC. It yields the protein CSASTGAYGYTF. The chain recombines TRBV29-1 with TRBJ1-2; 7 bases fit TRBD1. Per the germline V gene, CDR1 is SQVTM and CDR2 is ANQGSEA. V was clipped by 7 bases and J by 4 bases; unmatched bases: 6. CDR3 length: 12 residues.

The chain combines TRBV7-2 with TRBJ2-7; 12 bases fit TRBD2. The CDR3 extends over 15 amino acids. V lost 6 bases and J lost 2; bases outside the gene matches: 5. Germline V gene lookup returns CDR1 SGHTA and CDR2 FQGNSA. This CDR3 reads CASRGLAGLPYEQYF. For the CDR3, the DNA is TGTGCCAGCAGAGGACTAGCGGGGCTACCCTACGAGCAGTACTTC.